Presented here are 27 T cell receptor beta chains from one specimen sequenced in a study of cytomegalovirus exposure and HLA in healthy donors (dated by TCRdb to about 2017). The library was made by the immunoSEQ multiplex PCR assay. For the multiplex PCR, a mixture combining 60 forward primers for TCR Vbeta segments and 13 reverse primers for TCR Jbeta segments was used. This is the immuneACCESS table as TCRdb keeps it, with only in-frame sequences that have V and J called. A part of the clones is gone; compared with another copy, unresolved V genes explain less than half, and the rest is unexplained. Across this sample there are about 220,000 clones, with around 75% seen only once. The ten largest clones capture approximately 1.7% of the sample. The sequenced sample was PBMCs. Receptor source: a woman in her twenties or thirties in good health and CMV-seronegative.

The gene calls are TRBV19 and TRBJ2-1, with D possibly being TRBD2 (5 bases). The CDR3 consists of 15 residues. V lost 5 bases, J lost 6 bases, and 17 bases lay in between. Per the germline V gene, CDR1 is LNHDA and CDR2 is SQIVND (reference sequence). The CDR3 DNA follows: TGTGCCAGTAGTCAGACCACTAGAAGCGTCAATGAGCAGTTCTTC. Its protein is CASSQTTRSVNEQFF. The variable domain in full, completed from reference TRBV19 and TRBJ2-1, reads DGGITQSPKYLFRKEGQNVTLSCEQNLNHDAMYWYRQDPGQGLRLIYYSQIVNDFQKGDIAEGYSVSREKKESFPLTVTSAQKNPTAFYLCASSQTTRSVNEQFFGPGTRLTVL.

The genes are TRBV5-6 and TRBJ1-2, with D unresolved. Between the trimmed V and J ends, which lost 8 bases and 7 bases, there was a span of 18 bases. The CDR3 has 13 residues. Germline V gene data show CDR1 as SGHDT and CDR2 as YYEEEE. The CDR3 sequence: CASAWGGRGGYTF. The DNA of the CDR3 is TGTGCCAGTGCCTGGGGAGGCCGAGGTGGCTACACCTTC.

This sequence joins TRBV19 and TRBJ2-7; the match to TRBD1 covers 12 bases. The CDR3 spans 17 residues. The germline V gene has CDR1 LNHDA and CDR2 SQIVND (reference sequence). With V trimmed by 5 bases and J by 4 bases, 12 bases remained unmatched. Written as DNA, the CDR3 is TGTGCCAGTAGTCTCAACACCGGGACAGGGGGCCGGTACGAGCAGTACTTC. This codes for CASSLNTGTGGRYEQYF.

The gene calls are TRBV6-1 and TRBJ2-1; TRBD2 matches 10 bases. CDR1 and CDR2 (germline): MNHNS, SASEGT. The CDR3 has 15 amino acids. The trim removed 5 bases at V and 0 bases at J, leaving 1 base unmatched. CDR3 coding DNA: TGTGCCAGCAGTAGCGGGGGGGCCTCCTACAATGAGCAGTTCTTC. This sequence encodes CASSSGGASYNEQFF.

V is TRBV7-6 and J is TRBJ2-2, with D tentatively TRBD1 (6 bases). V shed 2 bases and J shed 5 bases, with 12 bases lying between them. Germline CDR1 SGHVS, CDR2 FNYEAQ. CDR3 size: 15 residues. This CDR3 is CASSLQGLGTGELFF. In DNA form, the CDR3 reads TGTGCCAGCAGCTTACAGGGGCTGGGGACCGGGGAGCTGTTTTTT.

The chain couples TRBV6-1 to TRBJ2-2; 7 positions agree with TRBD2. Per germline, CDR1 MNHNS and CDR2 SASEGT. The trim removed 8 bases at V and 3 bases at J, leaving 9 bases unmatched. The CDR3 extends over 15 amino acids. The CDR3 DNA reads TGTGCCAGCTCCTTCGGTGGGGGGGACACCGGGGAGCTGTTTTTT. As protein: CASSFGGGDTGELFF.

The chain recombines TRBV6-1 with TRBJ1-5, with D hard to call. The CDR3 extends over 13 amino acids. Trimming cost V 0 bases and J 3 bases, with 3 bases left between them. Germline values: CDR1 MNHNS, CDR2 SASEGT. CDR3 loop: CASSEAANQPQHF. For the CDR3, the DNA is TGTGCCAGCAGTGAAGCGGCCAATCAGCCCCAGCATTTT.

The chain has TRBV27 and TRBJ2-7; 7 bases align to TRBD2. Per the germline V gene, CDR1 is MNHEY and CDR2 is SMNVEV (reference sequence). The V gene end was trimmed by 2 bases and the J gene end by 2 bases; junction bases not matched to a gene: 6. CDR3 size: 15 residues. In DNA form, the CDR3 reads TGTGCCAGCAGTTTAAAGCGGGGAGACCCCTACGAGCAGTACTTC. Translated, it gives CASSLKRGDPYEQYF.

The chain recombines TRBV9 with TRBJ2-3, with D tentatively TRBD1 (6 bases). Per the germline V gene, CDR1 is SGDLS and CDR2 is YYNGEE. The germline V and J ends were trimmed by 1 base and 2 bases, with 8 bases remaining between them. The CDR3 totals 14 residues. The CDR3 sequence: CASSVRGTTDTQYF. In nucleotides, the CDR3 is TGTGCCAGCAGCGTAAGGGGGACCACAGATACGCAGTATTTT.

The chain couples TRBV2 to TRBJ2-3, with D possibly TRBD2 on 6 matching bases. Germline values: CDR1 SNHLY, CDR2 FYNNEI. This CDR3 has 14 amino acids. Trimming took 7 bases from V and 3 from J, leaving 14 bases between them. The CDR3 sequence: CASKFGLPTDTQYF. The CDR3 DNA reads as TGTGCCAGCAAATTCGGACTACCAACAGATACGCAGTATTTT.

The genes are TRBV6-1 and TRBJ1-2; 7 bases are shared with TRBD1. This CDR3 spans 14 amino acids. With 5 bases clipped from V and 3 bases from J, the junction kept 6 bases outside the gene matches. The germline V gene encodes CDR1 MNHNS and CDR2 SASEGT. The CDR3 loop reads CASSTSGGHYGYTF. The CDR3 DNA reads TGTGCCAGCAGTACCTCAGGGGGGCACTATGGCTACACCTTC.

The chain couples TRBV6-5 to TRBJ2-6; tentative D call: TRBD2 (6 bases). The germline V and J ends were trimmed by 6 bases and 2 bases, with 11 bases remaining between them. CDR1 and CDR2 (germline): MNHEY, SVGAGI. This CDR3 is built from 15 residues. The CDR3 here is CASRSGLAGANVLTF. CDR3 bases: TGTGCCAGCAGATCGGGACTCGCTGGGGCCAACGTCCTGACTTTC.

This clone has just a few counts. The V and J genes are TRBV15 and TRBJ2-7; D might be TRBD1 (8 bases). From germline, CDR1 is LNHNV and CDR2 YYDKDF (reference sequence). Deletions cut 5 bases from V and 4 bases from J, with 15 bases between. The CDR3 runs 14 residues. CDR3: CATSSYRGGYEQYF. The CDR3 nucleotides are TGTGCCACCAGCTCATACAGGGGGGGATACGAGCAGTACTTC. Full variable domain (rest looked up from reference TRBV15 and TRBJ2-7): DAMVIQNPRYQVTQFGKPVTLSCSQTLNHNVMYWYQQKSSQAPKLLFHYYDKDFNNEADTPDNFQSRRPNTSFCFLDIRSPGLGDTAMYLCATSSYRGGYEQYFGPGTRLTVT.

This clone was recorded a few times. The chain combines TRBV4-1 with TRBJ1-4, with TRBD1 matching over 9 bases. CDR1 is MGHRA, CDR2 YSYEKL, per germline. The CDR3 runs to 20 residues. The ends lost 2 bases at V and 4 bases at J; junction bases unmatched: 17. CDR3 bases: TGCGCCAGCAGCCAATGGGAGACAGGGGGATTAGAAGGTGGTAATGAAAAACTGTTTTTT. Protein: CASSQWETGGLEGGNEKLFF.

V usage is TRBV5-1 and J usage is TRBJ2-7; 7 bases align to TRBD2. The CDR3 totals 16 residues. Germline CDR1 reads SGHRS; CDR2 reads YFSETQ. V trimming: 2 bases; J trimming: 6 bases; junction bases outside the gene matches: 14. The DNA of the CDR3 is TGCGCCAGCAGCTTACAGCCCAGCGGGGAAGGGCGCGAGCAGTACTTC. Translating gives CASSLQPSGEGREQYF.

CDR3 loop: CASSLYGGGQGKYEQYF. The CDR3 bases are TGTGCCAGCAGCTTATACGGGGGGGGACAGGGGAAATACGAGCAGTACTTC. The V gene is TRBV7-9, the J gene TRBJ2-7; the match to TRBD1 covers 10 bases. V lost 2 bases to trimming and J lost 4 bases; unmatched junction nucleotides: 11. Germline V lookup: CDR1 SEHNR, CDR2 FQNEAQ (reference sequence). The CDR3 totals 17 residues.

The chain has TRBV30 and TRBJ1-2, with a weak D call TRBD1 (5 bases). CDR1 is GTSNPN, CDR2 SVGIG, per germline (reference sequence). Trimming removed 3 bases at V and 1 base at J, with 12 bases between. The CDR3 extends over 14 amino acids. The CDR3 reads CAWRRQGGNYGYTF. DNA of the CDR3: TGTGCCTGGAGGCGGCAGGGAGGTAACTATGGCTACACCTTC. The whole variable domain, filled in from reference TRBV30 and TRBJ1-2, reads SQTIHQWPATLVQPVGSPLSLECTVEGTSNPNLYWYRQAAGRGLQLLFYSVGIGQISSEVPQNLSASRPQDRQFILSSKKLLLSDSGFYLCAWRRQGGNYGYTFGSGTRLTVV.

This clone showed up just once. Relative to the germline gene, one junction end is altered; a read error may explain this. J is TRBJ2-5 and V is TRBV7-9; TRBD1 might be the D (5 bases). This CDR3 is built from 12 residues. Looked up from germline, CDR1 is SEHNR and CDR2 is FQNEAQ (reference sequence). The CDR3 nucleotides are TGTTCCAGCAGCCAAGTAGGGGTCTACCAGTACTTC. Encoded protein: CSSSQVGVYQYF.

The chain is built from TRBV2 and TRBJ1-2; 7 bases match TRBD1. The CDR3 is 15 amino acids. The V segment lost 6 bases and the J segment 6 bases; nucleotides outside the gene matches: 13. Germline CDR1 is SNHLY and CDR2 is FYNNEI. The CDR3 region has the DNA TGTGCCAGCAGATACTTTGGACAGGCCGTCGATGGCTACACCTTC. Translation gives CASRYFGQAVDGYTF.

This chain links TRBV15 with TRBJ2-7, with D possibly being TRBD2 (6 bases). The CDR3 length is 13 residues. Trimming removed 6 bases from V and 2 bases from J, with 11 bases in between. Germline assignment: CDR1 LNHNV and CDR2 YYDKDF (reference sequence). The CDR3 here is CATRRGPTYEQYF. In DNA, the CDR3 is TGTGCCACCAGGCGGGGACCCACCTACGAGCAGTACTTC.

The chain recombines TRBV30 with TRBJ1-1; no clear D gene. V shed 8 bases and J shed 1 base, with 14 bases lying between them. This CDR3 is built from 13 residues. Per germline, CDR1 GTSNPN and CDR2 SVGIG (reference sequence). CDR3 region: CARRLAGNTEAFF. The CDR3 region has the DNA TGTGCCCGCCGACTCGCGGGGAACACTGAAGCTTTCTTT.

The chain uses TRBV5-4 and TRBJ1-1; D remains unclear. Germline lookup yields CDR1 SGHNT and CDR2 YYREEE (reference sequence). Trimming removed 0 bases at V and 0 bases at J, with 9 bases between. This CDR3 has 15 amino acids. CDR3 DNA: TGTGCCAGCAGCTTGGTACCAGGAATGAACACTGAAGCTTTCTTT. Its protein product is CASSLVPGMNTEAFF.

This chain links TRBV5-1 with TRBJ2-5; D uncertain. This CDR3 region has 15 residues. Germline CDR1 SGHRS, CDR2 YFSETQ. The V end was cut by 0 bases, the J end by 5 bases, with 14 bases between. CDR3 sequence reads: CASSLAGFGLETQYF. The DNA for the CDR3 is TGCGCCAGCAGCTTGGCGGGTTTTGGTTTGGAGACCCAGTACTTC.

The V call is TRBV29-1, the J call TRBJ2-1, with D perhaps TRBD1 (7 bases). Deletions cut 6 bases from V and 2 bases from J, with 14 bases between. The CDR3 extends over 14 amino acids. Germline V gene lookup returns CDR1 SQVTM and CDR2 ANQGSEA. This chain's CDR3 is CSVEGTATYNEQFF. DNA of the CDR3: TGCAGCGTGGAGGGGACAGCCACCTACAATGAGCAGTTCTTC.

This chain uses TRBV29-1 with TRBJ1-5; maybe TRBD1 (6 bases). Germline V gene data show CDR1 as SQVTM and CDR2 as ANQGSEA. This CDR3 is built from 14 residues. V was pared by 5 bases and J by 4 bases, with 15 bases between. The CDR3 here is CSVLPGTPNQPQHF. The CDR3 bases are TGCAGCGTTCTCCCCGGGACACCTAATCAGCCCCAGCATTTT.

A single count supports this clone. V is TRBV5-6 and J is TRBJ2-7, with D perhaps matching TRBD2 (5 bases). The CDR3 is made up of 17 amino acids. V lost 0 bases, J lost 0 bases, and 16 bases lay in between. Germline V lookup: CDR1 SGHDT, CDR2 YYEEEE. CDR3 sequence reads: CASSLESSGGTSYEQYF. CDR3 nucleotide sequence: TGTGCCAGCAGCTTGGAATCCAGCGGCGGAACCTCCTACGAGCAGTACTTC.

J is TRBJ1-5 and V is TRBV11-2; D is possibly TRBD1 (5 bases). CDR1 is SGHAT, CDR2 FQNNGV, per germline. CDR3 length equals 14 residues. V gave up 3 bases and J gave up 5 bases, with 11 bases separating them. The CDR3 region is CASSLTADYQPQHF. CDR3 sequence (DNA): TGTGCCAGCAGCTTGACAGCAGATTATCAGCCCCAGCATTTT.